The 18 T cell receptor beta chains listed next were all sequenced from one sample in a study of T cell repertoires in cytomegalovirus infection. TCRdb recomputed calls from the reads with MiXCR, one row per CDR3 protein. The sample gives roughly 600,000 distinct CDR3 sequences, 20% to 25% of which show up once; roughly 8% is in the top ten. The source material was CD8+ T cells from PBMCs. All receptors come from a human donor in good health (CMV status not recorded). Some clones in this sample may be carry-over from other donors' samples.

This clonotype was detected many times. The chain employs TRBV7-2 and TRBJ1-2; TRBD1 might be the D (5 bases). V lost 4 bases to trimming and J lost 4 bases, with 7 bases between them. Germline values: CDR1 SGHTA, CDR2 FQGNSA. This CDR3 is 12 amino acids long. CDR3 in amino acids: CASSWGSYGYTF. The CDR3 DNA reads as TGTGCCAGCAGCTGGGGGAGCTATGGCTACACCTTC.

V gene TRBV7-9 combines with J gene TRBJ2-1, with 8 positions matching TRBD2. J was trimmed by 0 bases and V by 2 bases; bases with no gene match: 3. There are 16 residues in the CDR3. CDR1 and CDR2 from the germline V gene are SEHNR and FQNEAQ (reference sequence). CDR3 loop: CASSLPGGGSYNEQFF. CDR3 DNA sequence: TGTGCCAGCAGCTTACCGGGGGGGGGCTCCTACAATGAGCAGTTCTTC.

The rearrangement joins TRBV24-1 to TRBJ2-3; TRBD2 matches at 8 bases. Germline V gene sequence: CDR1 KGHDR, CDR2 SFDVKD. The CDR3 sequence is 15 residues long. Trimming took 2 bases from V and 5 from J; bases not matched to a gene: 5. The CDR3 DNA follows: TGTGCCACCAGTGATTCCGGGGGGGCCGAAGATACGCAGTATTTT. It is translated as CATSDSGGAEDTQYF.

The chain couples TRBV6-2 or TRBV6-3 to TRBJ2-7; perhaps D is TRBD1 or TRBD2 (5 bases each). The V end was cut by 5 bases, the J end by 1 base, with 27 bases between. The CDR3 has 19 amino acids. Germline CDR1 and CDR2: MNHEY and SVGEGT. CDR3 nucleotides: TGTGCCAGCAGTACCCTCATCGTCGCTATAGGGACGAATTCCTACGAGCAGTACTTC. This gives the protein CASSTLIVAIGTNSYEQYF.

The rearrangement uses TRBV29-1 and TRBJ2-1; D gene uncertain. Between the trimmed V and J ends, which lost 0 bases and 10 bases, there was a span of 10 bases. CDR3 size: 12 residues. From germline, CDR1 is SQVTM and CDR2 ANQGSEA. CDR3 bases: TGCAGCGTTGAAGATAAAGAGGAGGAGCAGTTCTTC. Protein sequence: CSVEDKEEEQFF.

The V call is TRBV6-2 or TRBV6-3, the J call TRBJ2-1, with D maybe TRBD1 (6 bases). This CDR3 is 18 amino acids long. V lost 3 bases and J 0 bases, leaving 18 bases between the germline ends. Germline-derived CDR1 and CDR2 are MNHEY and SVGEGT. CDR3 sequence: CASSYGTDRYLSYNEQFF. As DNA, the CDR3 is TGTGCCAGCAGTTATGGCACCGACAGGTACCTCTCCTACAATGAGCAGTTCTTC.

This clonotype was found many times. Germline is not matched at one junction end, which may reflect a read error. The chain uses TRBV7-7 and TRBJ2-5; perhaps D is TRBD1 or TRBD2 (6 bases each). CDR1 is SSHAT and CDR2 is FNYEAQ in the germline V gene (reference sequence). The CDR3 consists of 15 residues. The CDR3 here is CASSPTLQGGETQYF. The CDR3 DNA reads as TGTGCTAGCAGCCCCACCTTACAGGGAGGAGAGACCCAGTACTTC.

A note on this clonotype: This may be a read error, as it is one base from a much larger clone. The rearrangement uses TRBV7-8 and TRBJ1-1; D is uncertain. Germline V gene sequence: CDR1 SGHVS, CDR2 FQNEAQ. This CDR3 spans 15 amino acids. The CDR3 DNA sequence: TGTGTCAGCAGCTTAGCGAGCCAGATGAACACTGAAGCTTTCTTT. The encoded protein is CVSSLASQMNTEAFF.

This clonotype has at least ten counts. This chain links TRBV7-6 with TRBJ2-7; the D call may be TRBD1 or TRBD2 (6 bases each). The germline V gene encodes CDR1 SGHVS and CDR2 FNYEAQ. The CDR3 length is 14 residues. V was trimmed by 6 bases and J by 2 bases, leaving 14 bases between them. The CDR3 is CASSSSGAAYEQYF. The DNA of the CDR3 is TGTGCCAGCAGTTCCTCGGGGGCAGCCTACGAGCAGTACTTC. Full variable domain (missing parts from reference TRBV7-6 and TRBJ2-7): GAGVSQSPRYKVTKRGQDVALRCDPISGHVSLYWYRQALGQGPEFLTYFNYEAQQDKSGLPNDRFSAERPEGSISTLTIQRTEQRDSAMYRCASSSSGAAYEQYFGPGTRLTVT.

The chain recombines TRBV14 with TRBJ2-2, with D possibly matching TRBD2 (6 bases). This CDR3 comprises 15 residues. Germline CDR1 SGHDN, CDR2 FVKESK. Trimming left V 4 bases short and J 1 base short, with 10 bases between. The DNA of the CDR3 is TGTGCCAGCAGCCTCCGGGACTTGAACACCGGGGAGCTGTTTTTT. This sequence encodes CASSLRDLNTGELFF. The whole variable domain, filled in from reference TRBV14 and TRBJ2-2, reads EAGVTQFPSHSVIEKGQTVTLRCDPISGHDNLYWYRRVMGKEIKFLLHFVKESKQDESGMPNNRFLAERTGGTYSTLKVQPAELEDSGVYFCASSLRDLNTGELFFGEGSRLTVL.

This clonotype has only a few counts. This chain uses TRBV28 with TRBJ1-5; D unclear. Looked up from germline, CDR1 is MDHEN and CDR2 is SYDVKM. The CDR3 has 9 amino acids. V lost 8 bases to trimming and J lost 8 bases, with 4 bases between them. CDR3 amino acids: CASSEPQHF. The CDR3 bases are TGTGCCAGCTCCGAGCCCCAGCATTTT.

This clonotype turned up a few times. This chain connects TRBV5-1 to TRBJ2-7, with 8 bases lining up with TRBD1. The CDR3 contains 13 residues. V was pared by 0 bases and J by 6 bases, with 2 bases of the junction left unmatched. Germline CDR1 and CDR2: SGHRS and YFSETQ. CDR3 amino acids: CASSLGQGSEQYV. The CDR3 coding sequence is TGCGCCAGCAGCTTGGGACAGGGGAGCGAGCAGTACGTC.

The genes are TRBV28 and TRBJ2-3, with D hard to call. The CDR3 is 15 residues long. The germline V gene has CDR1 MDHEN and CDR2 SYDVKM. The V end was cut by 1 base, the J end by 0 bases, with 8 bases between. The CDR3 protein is CASSLFPSSTDTQYF. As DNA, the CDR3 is TGTGCCAGCAGTTTATTTCCCAGTAGCACAGATACGCAGTATTTT.

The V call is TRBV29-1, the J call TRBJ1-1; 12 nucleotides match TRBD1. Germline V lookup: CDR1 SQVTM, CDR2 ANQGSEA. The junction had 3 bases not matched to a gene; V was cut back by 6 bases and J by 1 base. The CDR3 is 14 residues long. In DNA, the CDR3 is TGCAGCGTCGTGGGACAGGGGGCGAACACTGAAGCTTTCTTT. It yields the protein CSVVGQGANTEAFF.

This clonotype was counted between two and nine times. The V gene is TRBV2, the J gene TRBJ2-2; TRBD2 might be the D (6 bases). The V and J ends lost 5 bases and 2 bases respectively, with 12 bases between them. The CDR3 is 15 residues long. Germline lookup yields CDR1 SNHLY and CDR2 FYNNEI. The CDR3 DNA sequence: TGTGCCAGCAGTCCGTCGCGGGGAAACACCGGGGAGCTGTTTTTT. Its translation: CASSPSRGNTGELFF.

The CDR3 DNA reads TGCAGTGCGCCGGCTTCCTGGGGGCTAGCCTTTTCCTACAATGAGCAGTTCTTC. Its protein product is CSAPASWGLAFSYNEQFF. This chain joins TRBV20-1 and TRBJ2-1, with D perhaps matching TRBD1 (6 bases). Germline V CDR1 and CDR2: DFQATT, SNEGSKA (reference sequence). The CDR3 runs 18 residues. Deletions cut 6 bases from V and 1 base from J, with 25 bases between.

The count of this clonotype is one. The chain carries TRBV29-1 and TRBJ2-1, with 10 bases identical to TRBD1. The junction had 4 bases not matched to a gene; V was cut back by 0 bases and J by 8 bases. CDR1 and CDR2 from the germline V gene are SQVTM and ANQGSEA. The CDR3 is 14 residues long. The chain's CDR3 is CSVEDLGQGYEQFF. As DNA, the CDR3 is TGCAGCGTTGAAGATTTGGGACAGGGGTATGAGCAGTTCTTC.

The CDR3 DNA is TGCGCCAGCAGCTCGGACAGGGCCCTTTGGGATGAGCAGTTCTTC. Amino acids: CASSSDRALWDEQFF. The chain links TRBV5-1 to TRBJ2-1; 8 nucleotides align to TRBD1. The CDR3 contains 15 residues. V lost 3 bases and J lost 8; bases outside the gene matches: 10. The germline V gene has CDR1 SGHRS and CDR2 YFSETQ.